This T cell receptor beta chain was found in a study of vaccination effects on CD4 cells after COVID-19. About the research overall: Post-vaccine sample collection fell at a median of 72 days after the second dose. Study-level findings and limits: There was only 1 of 255 vaccine-induced clones in healthy vaccinees that cross-reacted with common cold coronaviruses. Few convalescent patients and no early post-infection timepoints were included in the study.

Before sequencing, viral peptide pools were used by the ViraFEST assay to expand antigen-specific CD4+ T cells. Following 10 days of culture, CD4+ T cells were isolated. Each person got two doses of an mRNA SARS-CoV-2 vaccine, BNT162b2 or mRNA-1273. With about 9.8 ug/ml peptides and around 9.9 IU/ml IL-2, fewer than 2.5 million PBMC per well were cultured. This table comes from immunoSEQ multiplex PCR, and its TCRdb copy is limited to in-frame clones, with some not included. The table includes under 80,000 clones, about 80% detected once. About this clone: Its antigen is still unknown.

V was cut by 5 bases and J by 0 bases, with 8 bases left in between. The CDR3 runs 15 residues. From germline, CDR1 is SGHTA and CDR2 FQGTGA. This chain uses TRBV7-3 with TRBJ2-6; D unresolved. Sample: CD4+ T cells from PBMCs cultured with HCoV-OC43 spike peptides, taken after COVID-19 vaccination. Subset noted: HCoV-OC43 spike overlapping peptide pool stimulation. This clonotype was obtained from a human donor who received a COVID-19 vaccine. This CDR3 reads CASSQLRSGANVLTF. As DNA, the CDR3 is TGTGCCAGCAGCCAACTCCGCTCTGGGGCCAACGTCCTGACTTTC.